This TCR beta chain was recorded in a study of blood T cells in healthy people across ages. Germline CDR1 LGHNA, CDR2 YNFKEQ. The V end lost 0 bases, the J end lost 2 bases, and 11 bases lay between the germline ends. CDR3 length equals 16 residues. Primed by a sample-barcoded 5' primer and a J-beta primer mix, a second PCR proceeded for about 7 to 11 cycles. A template-switch adaptor that had 12 random nucleotides put a tag on each cDNA molecule. TCRdb processed the 5' RACE reads anew with MiXCR; each CDR3 protein has one entry. This table holds about 840,000 distinct CDR3 sequences, 25% to 35% found once. These data also formed part of another study, on T cells of mothers and their children.

The sample comprised blood. The V gene is TRBV4-2, the J gene TRBJ2-1, with D tentatively TRBD1 or TRBD2 (5 bases each). This clonotype was sampled from a woman in her 40s in good health. CDR3 DNA: TGTGCCAGCAGCCAAGATCGGGGCTTGGCCTACAATGAGCAGTTCTTC. It codes for CASSQDRGLAYNEQFF.